One sample yielded the 32 T cell receptor beta chains listed below, sequenced in a study of PD-L1 blockade in urothelial cancer. Assay: immunoSEQ multiplex PCR; the TCRdb copy retains only in-frame clones and omits some. The table records 55,000 to 80,000 clones, about 86% of them present only once. Time point in this sample: pretreatment peripheral blood. The sample in question was PBMCs, obtained around atezolizumab (anti-PD-L1) treatment. The receptor source for this set is a man in his fifties or sixties with urothelial cancer.

The chain combines TRBV18 with TRBJ2-7; D gene unclear. Per the germline V gene, CDR1 is KGHSH and CDR2 is LQKENI. The CDR3 length is 14 residues. The V and J ends lost 0 bases and 2 bases respectively, with 8 bases between them. The CDR3 sequence: CASSPPLSTYEQYF. The CDR3 DNA follows: TGTGCCAGCTCACCACCCCTCAGTACCTACGAGCAGTACTTC.

This clone was counted a single time. The rearrangement joins TRBV19 to TRBJ1-5, with TRBD1 matching 7 bases. The junction had 7 bases not matched to a gene; V was cut back by 3 bases and J by 2 bases. CDR1 and CDR2 from the germline V gene are LNHDA and SQIVND (reference sequence). This CDR3 contains 16 residues. This chain's CDR3 is CASSIRRGQGNQPQHF. CDR3 DNA: TGTGCCAGTAGTATTCGTAGGGGGCAAGGCAATCAGCCCCAGCATTTT.

This rearrangement joins TRBV7-2 to TRBJ2-3; D might be TRBD2 (5 bases). Trimming removed 0 bases at V and 6 bases at J, with 7 bases between. The CDR3 contains 13 residues. CDR1 SGHTA and CDR2 FQGNSA come from the germline V gene. The CDR3 is CASSLARRDTQYF. CDR3 in DNA: TGTGCCAGCAGCTTAGCGCGGAGGGATACGCAGTATTTT.

This chain joins TRBV2 and TRBJ2-5; 7 positions agree with TRBD1. This CDR3 has 15 amino acids. CDR1 is SNHLY and CDR2 is FYNNEI in the germline V gene. Unmatched junction bases numbered 16, after V lost 6 bases and J lost 9 bases. The CDR3 loop reads CASSVDRARVGAQYF. CDR3 in DNA: TGTGCCAGCAGCGTAGACAGGGCCCGCGTCGGAGCCCAGTACTTC.

V usage is TRBV6-5 and J usage is TRBJ1-3; D ambiguous. Trimming removed 2 bases from V and 0 bases from J, with 8 bases in between. This CDR3 has 15 amino acids. Germline CDR1 is MNHEY and CDR2 is SVGAGI. The CDR3 region has the DNA TGTGCCAGCAGTTACGGGCCACTCTCTGGAAACACCATATATTTT. Residues: CASSYGPLSGNTIYF.

This clone was seen just once. The chain employs TRBV7-3 and TRBJ2-5, with D maybe TRBD2 (6 bases). In germline, CDR1 is SGHTA, CDR2 FQGTGA. The CDR3 is made up of 15 amino acids. Between the trimmed V and J ends, which lost 5 bases and 4 bases, there was a span of 17 bases. The CDR3 sequence is CASSRLGGIGETQYF. As DNA, the CDR3 is TGTGCCAGCAGCAGGCTTGGGGGGATAGGAGAGACCCAGTACTTC.

This clone has only one observation. The V call is TRBV7-2, the J call TRBJ2-5, with D possibly TRBD2 on 6 matching bases. Germline CDR1 SGHTA, CDR2 FQGNSA. The CDR3 extends over 14 amino acids. The V end lost 4 bases, the J end lost 5 bases, and 14 bases lay between the germline ends. The CDR3 DNA reads as TGTGCCAGCAGCTCCATGGGGGGTTGGGAGACCCAGTACTTC. Protein sequence: CASSSMGGWETQYF.

For this clone: The same CDR3 can be traced to other DNA sequences in this sample. V and J are TRBV7-2 and TRBJ1-3, with 8 bases fitting TRBD1. The V gene end was trimmed by 5 bases and the J gene end by 7 bases; junction bases not matched to a gene: 13. CDR3 length: 16 amino acids. Germline CDR1 and CDR2: SGHTA and FQGNSA. The CDR3 sequence: CASSLTRTGSGNTIYF. In DNA, the CDR3 is TGTGCCAGCAGCCTCACTCGGACAGGGAGTGGGAACACCATATATTTT.

V gene TRBV5-6 combines with J gene TRBJ1-2; 9 positions match TRBD1. The CDR3 runs to 15 residues. The germline gives CDR1 SGHDT, CDR2 YYEEEE. The junction had 8 bases not matched to a gene; V was cut back by 4 bases and J by 4 bases. CDR3 amino acids: CASSPPGQGVYGYTF. Written as DNA, the CDR3 is TGTGCCAGCAGCCCCCCGGGACAGGGTGTCTATGGCTACACCTTC.

V gene TRBV9 combines with J gene TRBJ2-5; TRBD1 is a possible D gene (5 bases). CDR3 length: 15 amino acids. Germline assignment: CDR1 SGDLS and CDR2 YYNGEE. The V gene lost 3 bases and the J gene lost 3 bases, with 15 bases spanning the gap. The CDR3 sequence is CASSATPTVEETQYF. The CDR3 DNA follows: TGTGCCAGCAGCGCGACACCGACAGTAGAAGAGACCCAGTACTTC.

The chain has TRBV25-1 and TRBJ2-5; tentative D call: TRBD2 (5 bases). The CDR3 has 13 amino acids. Trimming stripped 7 bases from V and 2 bases from J, with 11 bases between. Germline V CDR1 and CDR2: MGHDK, SYGVNS. CDR3 residues: CASNRGPQETQYF. The CDR3 DNA reads as TGTGCCAGCAACCGGGGTCCTCAAGAGACCCAGTACTTC.

This clone has only one observation. The chain joins TRBV11-2 to TRBJ2-5; TRBD1 agrees at 9 bases. This CDR3 comprises 16 residues. V lost 4 bases to trimming and J lost 3 bases; unmatched junction nucleotides: 9. CDR1 and CDR2 from the germline V gene are SGHAT and FQNNGV. Here the CDR3 reads CASSSDRDREKETQYF. CDR3 bases: TGTGCCAGCAGCTCCGATCGGGACAGGGAGAAAGAGACCCAGTACTTC.

This chain uses TRBV29-1 with TRBJ2-7; D not certain. This CDR3 has 12 residues. Looked up from germline, CDR1 is SQVTM and CDR2 is ANQGSEA. V was trimmed by 8 bases and J by 2 bases, leaving 13 bases between them. In DNA, the CDR3 is TGCAGCATATACAGAAACCCCTACGAGCAGTACTTC. It specifies CSIYRNPYEQYF.

This chain joins TRBV10-3 and TRBJ2-2, with D uncertain. CDR1 is ENHRY and CDR2 is SYGVKD in the germline V gene. V lost 10 bases and J 5 bases, leaving 17 bases between the germline ends. CDR3 length: 14 residues. The CDR3 region has the DNA TGTGCCACTGTCCGGGTCGCAGATACCGGGGAGCTGTTTTTT. Translation: CATVRVADTGELFF.

The gene calls are TRBV7-2 and TRBJ2-5; 7 bases are shared with TRBD1. In germline, CDR1 is SGHTA, CDR2 FQGNSA. J gave up 5 bases and V 4 bases, and 4 bases lay outside the gene matches. The CDR3 is 13 amino acids. The CDR3 spells CASSYRGGETQYF. The CDR3 nucleotides read TGTGCCAGCAGCTACAGGGGCGGGGAGACCCAGTACTTC.

This clone was recorded only once. This rearrangement joins TRBV4-2 to TRBJ2-3, with 9 bases identical to TRBD2. This CDR3 contains 19 residues. V shed 1 base, J shed 1 base, and the junction held 12 bases outside the gene matches. Germline V gene data show CDR1 as LGHNA and CDR2 as YNFKEQ. CDR3 sequence (DNA): TGTGCCAGCAGCCAAGTTATAGCGGGGGCGTACCTGGGCACAGATACGCAGTATTTT. Translating it yields CASSQVIAGAYLGTDTQYF.

V usage is TRBV15 and J usage is TRBJ2-5, with 15 bases matching TRBD2. Trimming took 1 base from V and 1 from J; bases not matched to a gene: 1. The CDR3 consists of 17 residues. Germline V CDR1 and CDR2: LNHNV, YYDKDF (reference sequence). The CDR3 DNA sequence: TGTGCCACCAGCAGAGGGGGACTAGCGGGGGGCCAAGAGACCCAGTACTTC. Translated: CATSRGGLAGGQETQYF.

The rearrangement uses TRBV5-4 and TRBJ2-3, with TRBD2 matching over 8 bases. CDR1 is SGHNT and CDR2 is YYREEE in the germline V gene (reference sequence). CDR3 length: 14 amino acids. The CDR3: CATLAEPSTDTQYF. The CDR3 DNA reads as TGTGCTACACTAGCGGAGCCTAGCACAGATACGCAGTATTTT.

This chain uses TRBV5-1 with TRBJ2-5; 8 bases match TRBD2. CDR1 and CDR2 (germline): SGHRS, YFSETQ. V lost 0 bases, J lost 5 bases, and 9 bases stayed unmatched. The CDR3 runs to 16 residues. The CDR3 nucleotides are TGCGCCAGCAGCTTGGTGCCCGGGGGGGATGGGGAGACCCAGTACTTC. Translated, it gives CASSLVPGGDGETQYF. The whole variable domain, remainder taken from reference TRBV5-1 and TRBJ2-5, is KAGVTQTPRYLIKTRGQQVTLSCSPISGHRSVSWYQQTPGQGLQFLFEYFSETQRNKGNFPGRFSGRQFSNSRSEMNVSTLELGDSALYLCASSLVPGGDGETQYFGPGTRLLVL.

The chain employs TRBV7-9 and TRBJ2-1; the D gene is possibly TRBD2 (6 bases). This CDR3 comprises 14 residues. CDR1 is SEHNR, CDR2 FQNEAQ, per germline (reference sequence). The V and J ends lost 0 bases and 4 bases respectively, with 7 bases between them. CDR3 residues: CASSLAGGYNEQFF. CDR3 DNA sequence: TGTGCCAGCAGCTTAGCGGGGGGATACAATGAGCAGTTCTTC.

This clone was counted a single time. The chain joins TRBV19 to TRBJ2-1; 7 bases are shared with TRBD1. The junction had 7 bases not matched to a gene; V was cut back by 5 bases and J by 9 bases. The CDR3 contains 13 residues. Looked up from germline, CDR1 is LNHDA and CDR2 is SQIVND (reference sequence). The CDR3 DNA reads TGTGCCAGTAGTTCCCGGACAGGCAGTGAGCAGTTCTTC. Its translation is CASSSRTGSEQFF.

This clone was observed a few times. The chain recombines TRBV9 with TRBJ2-5, with TRBD1 matching over 10 bases. J lost 7 bases, V lost 4 bases, and 10 bases had no gene match. CDR1 is SGDLS and CDR2 is YYNGEE in the germline V gene. The CDR3 consists of 15 residues. The DNA for the CDR3 is TGTGCCAGCAGCTCCGGACAGGGGGTCCGTGGGACCCAGTACTTC. It encodes CASSSGQGVRGTQYF.

This clone appeared a few times. V is TRBV9 and J is TRBJ1-6, with 10 bases that match TRBD1. This CDR3 is 14 amino acids long. V lost 6 bases to trimming and J lost 8 bases; unmatched junction nucleotides: 5. Germline V gene data show CDR1 as SGDLS and CDR2 as YYNGEE. CDR3 in amino acids: CASTRQGADSPLHF. The CDR3 DNA reads as TGTGCCAGCACCCGACAGGGGGCTGATTCACCCCTCCACTTT. The whole variable domain, remainder taken from reference TRBV9 and TRBJ1-6, is DSGVTQTPKHLITATGQRVTLRCSPRSGDLSVYWYQQSLDQGLQFLIQYYNGEERAKGNILERFSAQQFPDLHSELNLSSLELGDSALYFCASTRQGADSPLHFGNGTRLTVT.

This sequence joins TRBV29-1 and TRBJ2-7; D gene uncertain. V dropped 4 bases and J dropped 0 bases, with 13 bases sitting between them. Germline CDR1 reads SQVTM; CDR2 reads ANQGSEA. CDR3 length: 14 residues. CDR3 sequence: CSVVSRRSSYEQYF. In DNA, the CDR3 is TGCAGCGTTGTATCGAGACGGAGCTCCTACGAGCAGTACTTC.

The V gene is TRBV18, the J gene TRBJ1-1, with 12 positions matching TRBD1. Germline V gene data show CDR1 as KGHSH and CDR2 as LQKENI. This CDR3 spans 13 amino acids. Trimming cost V 4 bases and J 12 bases; bases outside gene matches: 6. This CDR3 is CASSRGTGGLTFF. The CDR3 DNA reads TGTGCCAGCTCACGAGGGACAGGGGGCTTGACTTTCTTT. The full variable domain, rest sourced from reference TRBV18 and TRBJ1-1, is NAGVMQNPRHLVRRRGQEARLRCSPMKGHSHVYWYRQLPEEGLKFMVYLQKENIIDESGMPKERFSAEFPKEGPSILRIQQVVRGDSAAYFCASSRGTGGLTFFGQGTRLTVV.

The rearrangement uses TRBV5-5 and TRBJ1-2; a possible D gene is TRBD1 (6 bases). V was cut by 3 bases and J by 0 bases, with 12 bases left in between. The CDR3 totals 15 residues. Looked up from germline, CDR1 is SGHKS and CDR2 is YYEKEE (reference sequence). The CDR3 DNA reads as TGTGCCAGCAGCTCTACGGGACACACTAACTATGGCTACACCTTC. Translated: CASSSTGHTNYGYTF.

This sequence joins TRBV14 and TRBJ2-1; TRBD2 agrees at 14 bases. The length of the CDR3 is 16 residues. Germline V gene data show CDR1 as SGHDN and CDR2 as FVKESK. After removal of 3 bases from V and 7 bases from J, the junction contained 5 bases not matched to a gene. DNA of the CDR3: TGTGCCAGCAGCCATCCGACTAGCGGGGGGGCAAATGAGCAGTTCTTC. Amino acid sequence: CASSHPTSGGANEQFF.

V and J are TRBV5-1 and TRBJ2-5; 9 nucleotides line up with TRBD2. The length of the CDR3 is 16 residues. Germline V gene lookup returns CDR1 SGHRS and CDR2 YFSETQ. V dropped 0 bases and J dropped 2; count of bases not matched to a gene: 5. This chain's CDR3 is CASSLGLAGTQETQYF. The CDR3 DNA is TGCGCCAGCAGCTTGGGTCTAGCGGGGACTCAAGAGACCCAGTACTTC.

The chain combines TRBV18 with TRBJ2-5, with 7 bases aligning to TRBD1. CDR3 length equals 13 residues. With 3 bases clipped from V and 5 bases from J, the junction kept 3 bases outside the gene matches. The germline V gene encodes CDR1 KGHSH and CDR2 LQKENI. Here the CDR3 reads CASSPRGSETQYF. In DNA, the CDR3 is TGTGCCAGCTCACCCAGGGGGTCGGAGACCCAGTACTTC.

This chain joins TRBV5-1 and TRBJ2-5; the match to TRBD2 covers 13 bases. The CDR3 spans 18 residues. Germline loops: CDR1 SGHRS, CDR2 YFSETQ. The junction had 9 bases not matched to a gene; V was cut back by 4 bases and J by 0 bases. CDR3 bases: TGCGCCAGCAGCCAATATGGACTAGCGGGGGCCAACCAAGAGACCCAGTACTTC. Residues: CASSQYGLAGANQETQYF.

The J gene is TRBJ2-1, the V gene TRBV6-1; 8 nucleotides match TRBD1. The CDR3 is 17 residues long. From germline, CDR1 is MNHNS and CDR2 SASEGT. V lost 4 bases to trimming and J lost 4 bases; unmatched junction nucleotides: 12. The DNA of the CDR3 is TGTGCCAGCAGTGCCCTTGGACAGGGCGAATTATACAATGAGCAGTTCTTC. This codes for CASSALGQGELYNEQFF.

The CDR3 protein is CAELSSGDVIQYF. The CDR3 nucleotides read TGTGCCGAATTATCTAGCGGGGATGTCATTCAGTACTTC. The chain recombines TRBV15 with TRBJ2-4; 9 bases match TRBD2. The CDR3 covers 13 residues. V gave up 11 bases and J gave up 9 bases; unmatched junction bases: 11. Germline assignment: CDR1 LNHNV and CDR2 YYDKDF (reference sequence).